These 16 T cell receptor beta chains were all obtained from the same sample, sequenced in a study of graft-versus-host responses after intestinal transplantation. Repertoires were generated with immunoSEQ multiplex PCR, while TCRdb's copy carries only in-frame clones and drops some. There are some 120,000 clones in the sample; about nine tenths occur only once, and approximately 0.17% lies in the top ten. These receptors are not linked to any known antigen. This sample comprised unstimulated CD4+ T cells sorted from spleen or lymph node cells, obtained before intestinal transplant. These receptors came from a human donor who received an intestinal transplant.

V gene TRBV7-9 combines with J gene TRBJ1-2; 9 bases map to TRBD1. In germline, CDR1 is SEHNR, CDR2 FQNEAQ (reference sequence). V lost 5 bases to trimming and J lost 3 bases; unmatched junction nucleotides: 7. CDR3 length: 15 residues. This chain's CDR3 is CASSPGQGWDYGYTF. The CDR3 nucleotides are TGTGCCAGCAGCCCGGGACAGGGCTGGGACTATGGCTACACCTTC.

The chain carries TRBV7-8 and TRBJ2-1, with 13 bases aligning to TRBD2. The junction had 8 bases not matched to a gene; V was cut back by 5 bases and J by 7 bases. CDR1 is SGHVS, CDR2 FQNEAQ, per germline. CDR3 length equals 16 residues. In DNA, the CDR3 is TGTGCCAGCAGCAGCCAACTAGCGGGAGGGGTTAATGAGCAGTTCTTC. This sequence encodes CASSSQLAGGVNEQFF.

This chain joins TRBV28 and TRBJ2-1; 7 nucleotides agree with TRBD2. After removal of 5 bases from V and 5 bases from J, the junction contained 6 bases not matched to a gene. Germline CDR1 MDHEN, CDR2 SYDVKM. The CDR3 is 14 amino acids. CDR3 sequence: CASSPGTMDNEQFF. The CDR3 nucleotides are TGTGCCAGCAGTCCCGGGACTATGGACAATGAGCAGTTCTTC. The full variable domain, with the rest looked up from reference TRBV28 and TRBJ2-1, is DVKVTQSSRYLVKRTGEKVFLECVQDMDHENMFWYRQDPGLGLRLIYFSYDVKMKEKGDIPEGYSVSREKKERFSLILESASTNQTSMYLCASSPGTMDNEQFFGPGTRLTVL.

The genes are TRBV18 and TRBJ2-1, with a weak D call TRBD1 (6 bases). The CDR3 covers 15 residues. V was clipped by 2 bases and J by 6 bases, with 14 bases between them. The V gene's germline CDR1 is KGHSH and CDR2 LQKENI. CDR3 protein: CASSPTGIPANEQFF. The CDR3 DNA reads TGTGCCAGCTCACCAACAGGGATCCCGGCCAATGAGCAGTTCTTC.

J is TRBJ1-5 and V is TRBV19; D perhaps matches TRBD1 (5 bases). The CDR3 spans 13 residues. V was clipped by 5 bases and J by 3 bases, with 8 bases between them. Per germline, CDR1 LNHDA and CDR2 SQIVND (reference sequence). The CDR3 DNA reads TGTGCCAGTAGTCCGACAGTCAATCAGCCCCAGCATTTT. It yields the protein CASSPTVNQPQHF.

The genes are TRBV7-2 and TRBJ2-7; D might be TRBD2 (6 bases). Trimming took 5 bases from V and 4 from J, leaving 6 bases between them. The CDR3 sequence is 11 residues long. Germline-derived CDR1 and CDR2 are SGHTA and FQGNSA. The chain's CDR3 is CASSRGYEQYF. CDR3 bases: TGTGCCAGCAGCCGGGGGTACGAGCAGTACTTC.

This clone was seen only once. This chain uses TRBV6-1 with TRBJ2-7, with D possibly matching TRBD1 (6 bases). V dropped 2 bases and J dropped 0 bases, with 17 bases sitting between them. The CDR3 consists of 17 residues. The germline gives CDR1 MNHNS, CDR2 SASEGT. CDR3: CASSEKSWGTTSYEQYF. The CDR3 bases are TGTGCCAGCAGTGAAAAATCTTGGGGGACAACCTCCTACGAGCAGTACTTC.

The rearrangement uses TRBV7-2 and TRBJ1-3; the D gene is possibly TRBD1 (6 bases). The CDR3 length is 14 residues. The germline V gene encodes CDR1 SGHTA and CDR2 FQGNSA. V lost 1 base, J lost 5 bases, and 9 bases lay in between. The CDR3 reads CASSLGQARNTIYF. CDR3 DNA: TGTGCCAGCAGCTTAGGACAGGCCAGAAACACCATATATTTT.

The genes are TRBV11-3 and TRBJ2-1; 10 bases fit TRBD1. Trimming removed 1 base from V and 7 bases from J; junction bases left unmatched: 4. There are 15 residues in the CDR3. Germline loops: CDR1 SGHNT, CDR2 YENEEA. The DNA of the CDR3 is TGTGCCAGCAGCTTAGGACAGGGGGCGCGGAATGAGCAGTTCTTC. It specifies CASSLGQGARNEQFF.

The chain joins TRBV5-6 to TRBJ2-3; 13 bases are shared with TRBD2. Germline CDR1 reads SGHDT; CDR2 reads YYEEEE. V dropped 4 bases and J dropped 6; count of bases not matched to a gene: 11. This CDR3 spans 17 amino acids. CDR3 DNA sequence: TGTGCCAGCAGCATAGGGACTAGCGGGGCCCTGTGGGATACGCAGTATTTT. The encoded protein is CASSIGTSGALWDTQYF.

The chain employs TRBV30 and TRBJ1-2; maybe TRBD1 (5 bases). The CDR3 spans 13 residues. V gave up 0 bases and J gave up 7 bases, with 12 bases separating them. CDR1 GTSNPN and CDR2 SVGIG come from the germline V gene (reference sequence). CDR3 amino acids: CAWSVAWGSGYTF. The CDR3 nucleotides read TGTGCCTGGAGTGTAGCATGGGGCAGTGGCTACACCTTC.

This rearrangement joins TRBV18 to TRBJ1-2, with a weak D call TRBD1 (5 bases). The V and J ends lost 5 bases and 5 bases respectively, with 21 bases between them. Per the germline V gene, CDR1 is KGHSH and CDR2 is LQKENI. CDR3 length equals 16 residues. CDR3 in DNA: TGTGCCAGCTCATCTTCCAGGGAGGTGAGAGGTTATGGCTACACCTTC. The encoded protein is CASSSSREVRGYGYTF.

The V call is TRBV5-1, the J call TRBJ2-7; tentative D call: TRBD1 (6 bases). This CDR3 region has 14 residues. Germline loops: CDR1 SGHRS, CDR2 YFSETQ. Trimming took off 4 bases at V and 7 bases at J, with 18 bases between the two ends. In nucleotides, the CDR3 is TGCGCCAGCAGCCGATGGACAGAGGGGTTAGAGCAGTACTTC. Translated, it gives CASSRWTEGLEQYF. Looking up the rest from reference TRBV5-1 and TRBJ2-7 gives the full variable domain: KAGVTQTPRYLIKTRGQQVTLSCSPISGHRSVSWYQQTPGQGLQFLFEYFSETQRNKGNFPGRFSGRQFSNSRSEMNVSTLELGDSALYLCASSRWTEGLEQYFGPGTRLTVT.

Here the CDR3 DNA reads TGCGCCAGCAGCTCAGGACAGGACGGGCTAAATTCACCCCTCCACTTT. Its translation: CASSSGQDGLNSPLHF. J is TRBJ1-6 and V is TRBV5-1; TRBD1 aligns across 7 bases. CDR3 length equals 16 residues. CDR1 and CDR2 from the germline V gene are SGHRS and YFSETQ. The V gene end was trimmed by 3 bases and the J gene end by 7 bases; junction bases not matched to a gene: 10.

This sequence joins TRBV5-7 and TRBJ2-7; D is unclear. TRBV5-7 is known as an ORF, though its function is uncertain. This CDR3 has 12 amino acids. V was cut by 1 base and J by 6 bases, with 8 bases left in between. The CDR3 spells CASSLPSVEQYF. The CDR3 DNA follows: TGTGCCAGCAGCTTGCCCTCGGTCGAGCAGTACTTC.

The chain is built from TRBV19 and TRBJ2-5, with TRBD1 identical over 8 bases. CDR1 is LNHDA, CDR2 SQIVND, per germline (reference sequence). This CDR3 spans 13 amino acids. V lost 4 bases to trimming and J lost 5 bases; unmatched junction nucleotides: 3. DNA of the CDR3: TGTGCCAGTAGTACGGACAGGGTTGAGACCCAGTACTTC. Its translation is CASSTDRVETQYF.